This T cell receptor (beta chain) was documented in a study of beta chain features in type 1 diabetes. The CDR3 runs 15 residues. The junction had 9 bases not matched to a gene; V was cut back by 4 bases and J by 4 bases. Germline CDR1 is SGDLS and CDR2 is YYNGEE. Every bit of the isolated RNA underwent reverse transcription, so sequencing read expressed TCRB transcripts. Method: immunoSEQ multiplex PCR; TCRdb's copy keeps in-frame clones and lacks some. The sample shows around 250,000 clones, about 71% of them seen only once. The receptor was derived from a man younger than 40 in good health. The chain carries TRBV9 and TRBJ2-5, with 8 bases matching TRBD1. Sample: naive CD4+ T cells from blood. The CDR3 region has the DNA TGTGCCAGCAGCCCTTCCGGACAGGGAGGAGAGACCCAGTACTTC. Protein product: CASSPSGQGGETQYF.